Listed here are 10 T cell receptor beta chains from one sample, sequenced in a study of Ad26.COV2.S vaccination and SARS-CoV-2 variants. This sample's treatment: some 20 received Ad26.COV2.S at low or high dose, single or two shots; roughly five received placebo; per-sample allocation not given. Sampling was done on day 63 after the first vaccine or placebo injection. Only in-frame clones appear in the TCRdb table, and some are missing; sequencing was by immunoSEQ multiplex PCR. The sample records 410,000 or so clones, about nine tenths being singletons. Source: peripheral blood, taken in a trial of Ad26.COV2.S vaccine versus placebo. The receptors shown here come from a person between 18 and 65 years old who received the Ad26.COV2.S COVID-19 vaccine or a placebo.

The chain is built from TRBV7-6 and TRBJ2-7; maybe TRBD1 (6 bases). V was cut by 0 bases and J by 2 bases, with 14 bases left in between. This CDR3 has 16 residues. The V gene's germline CDR1 is SGHVS and CDR2 FNYEAQ. CDR3 residues: CASSLAPGDTAYEQYF. Here the CDR3 DNA reads TGTGCCAGCAGCTTAGCTCCAGGGGATACGGCCTACGAGCAGTACTTC.

J is TRBJ1-2 and V is TRBV2; 8 bases align to TRBD1. CDR1 is SNHLY and CDR2 is FYNNEI in the germline V gene. The CDR3 totals 16 residues. V lost 3 bases and J lost 3; bases outside the gene matches: 9. CDR3 loop: CASSEDRARVYYGYTF. The CDR3 DNA follows: TGTGCCAGCAGTGAGGACAGGGCCCGGGTTTACTATGGCTACACCTTC.

This chain joins TRBV7-2 and TRBJ2-3; 8 bases align to TRBD2. This CDR3 contains 17 residues. CDR1 is SGHTA and CDR2 is FQGNSA in the germline V gene. Trimming cost V 1 base and J 5 bases; bases outside gene matches: 11. CDR3 sequence reads: CASSLVTGRARGDTQYF. CDR3 sequence (DNA): TGTGCCAGCAGCTTAGTTACCGGGAGGGCCCGGGGAGATACGCAGTATTTT.

V usage is TRBV10-2 and J usage is TRBJ1-5, with D possibly TRBD1 on 5 matching bases. The germline V gene has CDR1 WSHSY and CDR2 SAAADI. V was shortened by 6 bases and J by 0 bases, with 21 bases between the two germline ends. The CDR3 loop spans 18 amino acids. The CDR3 coding sequence is TGCGCCAGCAGGACTTCGGGACCGATTATCCTTAGCAATCAGCCCCAGCATTTT. Encoded protein: CASRTSGPIILSNQPQHF.

This clone has just one count. The chain carries TRBV6-2 or TRBV6-3 and TRBJ2-7; the match to TRBD1 covers 9 bases. Germline V gene lookup returns CDR1 MNHEY and CDR2 SVGEGT. V dropped 5 bases and J dropped 0; count of bases not matched to a gene: 2. The CDR3 runs 14 residues. The CDR3 protein is CASSTTGGSYEQYF. DNA for the CDR3: TGTGCCAGCAGTACGACAGGGGGCTCCTACGAGCAGTACTTC.

The rearrangement uses TRBV5-1 and TRBJ1-2; D gene uncertain. Germline-derived CDR1 and CDR2 are SGHRS and YFSETQ. This CDR3 contains 13 residues. V lost 1 base and J 0 bases, leaving 4 bases between the germline ends. In DNA, the CDR3 is TGCGCCAGCAGCTTGATGGCTAACTATGGCTACACCTTC. Translation: CASSLMANYGYTF.

V is TRBV11-2 and J is TRBJ2-7; 11 bases fit TRBD1. With 5 bases clipped from V and 0 bases from J, the junction kept 6 bases outside the gene matches. Germline loops: CDR1 SGHAT, CDR2 FQNNGV. The CDR3 has 16 amino acids. This CDR3 reads CASSLRGTGGSYEQYF. Here the CDR3 DNA reads TGTGCCAGCAGCCTAAGGGGGACAGGGGGCTCCTACGAGCAGTACTTC.

The rearrangement uses TRBV7-9 and TRBJ1-2; D not certain. Trimming removed 5 bases from V and 6 bases from J, with 7 bases in between. CDR1 and CDR2 from the germline V gene are SEHNR and FQNEAQ (reference sequence). The CDR3 loop spans 11 amino acids. DNA of the CDR3: TGTGCCAGCAGCCCCGAGGATGGCTACACCTTC. Protein product: CASSPEDGYTF. Full variable domain (rest looked up from reference TRBV7-9 and TRBJ1-2): DTGVSQNPRHKITKRGQNVTFRCDPISEHNRLYWYRQTLGQGPEFLTYFQNEAQLEKSRLLSDRFSAERPKGSFSTLEIQRTEQGDSAMYLCASSPEDGYTFGSGTRLTVV.

V and J are TRBV11-2 and TRBJ2-7; a possible D gene is TRBD1 (6 bases). V was pared by 5 bases and J by 7 bases, with 15 bases between. Per germline, CDR1 SGHAT and CDR2 FQNNGV. The CDR3 consists of 13 residues. The CDR3 nucleotides read TGTGCCAGCAGCCGAATCCAGGGGTTTGAGCAGTACTTC. Amino acid sequence: CASSRIQGFEQYF.

As for this clone: The sample has other DNA sequences that encode this CDR3 too. The rearrangement links TRBV27 to TRBJ2-6; D could derive from TRBD1 or TRBD2 (5 bases each). CDR1 is MNHEY and CDR2 is SMNVEV in the germline V gene (reference sequence). V gave up 7 bases and J gave up 0 bases, with 10 bases separating them. This CDR3 region has 15 residues. CDR3: CASTAGSSGANVLTF. The CDR3, as DNA: TGTGCCAGCACCGCAGGGAGCTCTGGGGCCAACGTCCTGACTTTC.